These T cell receptor beta chains were read from a single sample in a study of cytomegalovirus exposure and HLA in healthy donors. The data were produced by immunoSEQ multiplex PCR, yet TCRdb's version contains in-frame clones alone and is incomplete. The sample yields under 200,000 clones, roughly nine tenths seen once. The material sequenced was PBMCs. These receptor sequences come from a woman aged 18 to 35 in good health and CMV-seropositive. Both conserved end residues are part of each CDR3. Each record gives: D gene, J gene, V gene, clone size, CDR3 protein, CDR3 DNA. A D gene is named only where the DNA matches it firmly. Expanded clones are given a class, and other clones once, few, many or no size at all.

-,TRBJ1-6,TRBV5-1,-,CASSLEQGRGSPLHF,TGCGCCAGCAGCTTGGAACAGGGAAGAGGTTCACCCCTCCACTTT
-,TRBJ2-1,TRBV15,-,CATSRVRSREQFF,TGTGCCACCAGCAGGGTCCGGAGTCGGGAGCAGTTCTTC
-,TRBJ2-5,TRBV9,-,CASSVDFGSETQYF,TGTGCCAGCAGCGTAGATTTCGGTTCGGAGACCCAGTACTTC
TRBD1,TRBJ2-3,TRBV5-4,once,CASSVDRAYTDTQYF,TGTGCCAGCAGCGTGGACAGGGCCTACACAGATACGCAGTATTTT
TRBD1,TRBJ2-1,TRBV19,-,CASSTGTGYEQFF,TGTGCCAGTAGTACCGGGACAGGGTATGAGCAGTTCTTC
-,TRBJ2-3,TRBV1,once,CTSSQDLERLAGLPSTDTQYF,TGCACCAGCAGCCAAGATCTGGAGAGACTAGCGGGGCTACCTAGCACAGATACGCAGTATTTT
TRBD1,TRBJ1-4,TRBV7-9,-,CASSLGQRGGFEKLFF,TGTGCCAGCAGCTTGGGACAGAGGGGAGGTTTCGAAAAACTGTTTTTT
TRBD1,TRBJ1-2,TRBV7-9,-,CASSFVTGGNGYTF,TGTGCCAGCAGCTTTGTAACAGGGGGTAACGGCTACACCTTC
-,TRBJ2-7,TRBV6-1,once,CASMSSFYEQYF,TGTGCCAGCATGTCGTCGTTTTACGAGCAGTACTTC
TRBD1,TRBJ2-3,TRBV7-6,-,CASSSAWGQGAPTDTQYF,TGTGCCAGCAGCTCGGCCTGGGGACAGGGGGCCCCCACAGATACGCAGTATTTT
-,TRBJ1-6,TRBV12-5,once,CASGSQPTGSTLDSYNSPLHF,TGTGCTAGTGGTTCACAACCCACAGGGAGTACCCTCGATTCCTATAATTCACCCCTCCACTTT
-,TRBJ2-7,TRBV5-5,-,CASSSGLEALEQYF,TGTGCCAGCAGCTCCGGCCTAGAGGCCCTCGAGCAGTACTTC
-,TRBJ1-2,TRBV5-1,-,CASSQVGGDYGYTF,TGCGCCAGCAGCCAGGTCGGGGGTGACTATGGCTACACCTTC
TRBD2,TRBJ2-2,TRBV7-6,-,CASSLGSGGNTGELFF,TGTGCCAGCAGCTTAGGGAGCGGGGGGAACACCGGGGAGCTGTTTTTT
TRBD1,TRBJ1-2,TRBV15,-,CATSKEDRGVTYGYTF,TGTGCCACCAGCAAGGAGGACAGGGGGGTAACATATGGCTACACCTTC
TRBD1,TRBJ1-6,TRBV11-2,-,CASSGPGQGAGNSPLHF,TGTGCCAGCAGCGGGCCGGGACAGGGGGCAGGTAATTCACCCCTCCACTTT
TRBD1,TRBJ1-2,TRBV7-8,-,CASSLALPRTGFGYTF,TGTGCCAGCAGCTTAGCCCTCCCTCGGACAGGGTTTGGCTACACCTTC
-,TRBJ2-1,TRBV25-1,-,CASRVAGWGNEQFF,TGTGCCAGCAGAGTTGCGGGGTGGGGCAATGAGCAGTTCTTC
TRBD1,TRBJ1-2,TRBV4-1,-,CASSQEGRTGSRGPYGYTF,TGCGCCAGCAGCCAAGAAGGAAGGACAGGCAGTCGAGGACCATATGGCTACACCTTC
TRBD2,TRBJ2-1,TRBV10-3,-,CAISGFSGGTPPYNEQFF,TGTGCCATCAGTGGTTTTAGCGGGGGGACACCCCCCTACAATGAGCAGTTCTTC
-,TRBJ2-3,TRBV7-9,-,CASSPPGGTDTQYF,TGTGCCAGCAGTCCCCCAGGGGGCACAGATACGCAGTATTTT
TRBD2,TRBJ2-1,TRBV9,-,CASSEGQGQGGRGYNEQFF,TGTGCCAGCAGCGAGGGGCAGGGACAAGGCGGGAGGGGCTACAATGAGCAGTTCTTC
TRBD1,TRBJ2-7,TRBV28,-,CASSWAPGQGVLYEQYF,TGTGCCAGCAGTTGGGCCCCCGGACAGGGGGTTTTGTACGAGCAGTACTTC
-,TRBJ1-2,TRBV4-3,-,CASSPDQGNYGYTF,TGCGCCAGCAGCCCCGATCAGGGGAACTATGGCTACACCTTC
TRBD2,TRBJ2-6,TRBV7-6,-,CASSLPRRGLAGRNSGANVLTF,TGTGCCAGCAGCCTCCCACGGAGGGGACTAGCGGGAAGGAACTCTGGGGCCAACGTCCTGACTTTC
-,TRBJ1-4,TRBV11-2,-,CASRQPGLLNEKLFF,TGTGCCAGCAGGCAACCGGGACTCCTTAATGAAAAACTGTTTTTT
TRBD1,TRBJ2-1,TRBV4-2,-,CASSQESGQYSNEQFF,TGTGCCAGCAGCCAAGAGTCGGGACAGTACTCTAATGAGCAGTTCTTC
-,TRBJ2-7,TRBV5-5,-,CASSLDREWGEQYF,TGTGCCAGCAGCTTGGACAGGGAGTGGGGCGAGCAGTACTTC
TRBD1,TRBJ1-6,TRBV5-1,-,CASSTGTGENSPLHF,TGCGCCAGCAGCACCGGGACAGGGGAAAATTCACCCCTCCACTTT
TRBD1,TRBJ1-2,TRBV19,-,CASSPFGAGGEWSIPFYGYTF,TGTGCCAGTAGTCCTTTCGGAGCAGGGGGCGAATGGTCGATACCTTTCTATGGCTACACCTTC
-,TRBJ2-5,TRBV9,-,CASSVDRGGGQETQYF,TGTGCCAGCAGCGTAGATAGGGGAGGAGGTCAAGAGACCCAGTACTTC
TRBD2,TRBJ2-7,TRBV11-2,-,CASSSSGGVTYEQYF,TGTGCCAGCAGCTCTAGCGGGGGGGTAACCTACGAGCAGTACTTC
-,TRBJ1-1,TRBV19,-,CASSTRARTTPEAFF,TGTGCCAGTAGTACCCGGGCGCGGACTACCCCTGAAGCTTTCTTT
-,TRBJ2-7,TRBV7-2,few,CASSSRYGEQYF,TGTGCCAGCAGCTCCCGGTATGGTGAGCAGTACTTC
TRBD2,TRBJ2-7,TRBV5-1,-,CASSLGVAGGVYEQYF,TGCGCCAGCAGCTTGGGAGTTGCGGGGGGTGTCTACGAGCAGTACTTC
-,TRBJ1-1,TRBV7-2,-,CASSRGLLGAFF,TGTGCCAGCAGCCGAGGGCTGTTGGGGGCTTTCTTT
TRBD2,TRBJ2-2,TRBV6-5,-,CASSYLSGDTGELFF,TGTGCCAGCAGTTACCTCAGCGGGGACACCGGGGAGCTGTTTTTT
TRBD1,TRBJ2-7,TRBV27,-,CASSRNTGTGGNEQYF,TGTGCCAGCAGTCGAAACACCGGGACAGGGGGGAACGAGCAGTACTTC
TRBD1,TRBJ2-5,TRBV19,-,CASSAITTGVETQYF,TGTGCCAGTAGTGCCATCACTACAGGGGTAGAGACCCAGTACTTC
TRBD1,TRBJ2-7,TRBV5-4,-,CASSVGTGFEQYF,TGTGCCAGCAGCGTCGGGACAGGGTTTGAGCAGTACTTC
-,TRBJ2-2,TRBV5-6,-,CASSLTDTGELFF,TGTGCCAGCAGCTTGACAGACACCGGGGAGCTGTTTTTT